This TCR beta chain is from a study of T cell responses to AZD1222 COVID-19 vaccine. Overall study context: Pooling of second doses given at about 4 or about 12 weeks was done. Findings and limits, study-wide: Donors, mostly white British, included more females; clonal diversity was possibly underestimated. Spike-specific TCR repertoires showed rising breadth and depth after two AZD1222 doses. Reports say nearly half of spike-specific TCRs go after unmutated variant regions.

Germline V lookup: CDR1 MNHEY, CDR2 SMNVEV (reference sequence). Deletions cut 0 bases from V and 5 bases from J, with 10 bases between. This CDR3 has 14 residues. Assay: immunoSEQ multiplex PCR; the TCRdb copy retains only in-frame clones and omits some. The sample lists 150,000 to 180,000 clones, about 92% seen once, with approximately 19% in the top ten. A note on this clone: Its antigen is still unknown.

The sample in question was peripheral blood, obtained on day 0 of AZD1222 vaccination. The genes are TRBV27 and TRBJ2-5; D is undetermined. The receptor's source is an adult in good health. CDR3 amino acids: CASSLSRPPETQYF. In DNA form, the CDR3 reads TGTGCCAGCAGTTTATCGCGGCCCCCGGAGACCCAGTACTTC.